A selection of T cell receptor beta chains follows, all from one sample in a study of T cell responses to AZD1222 COVID-19 vaccine. Data came from immunoSEQ multiplex PCR; TCRdb stores just in-frame clones and leaves some out. Of approximately 150,000 clones in the sample, roughly 90% were seen once. Sequencing was performed on peripheral blood, taken 28 days after the second AZD1222 dose. The receptor set was obtained from an adult who received the AZD1222 COVID-19 vaccine. Each CDR3 is given with its conserved first and last residue. Fields, in order: J gene, clone size, V gene, D gene, CDR3 DNA, CDR3 protein. The D gene is left open where the match is weak. Clone size is not always given. Where it is, it says once, few, many or a class for expanded clones.

j_call: TRBJ2-1
clone_size: NA
v_call: TRBV4-1
d_call: NA
cdr3_nt: TGCGCCAGCAGTCTCCCCGGGACAAACTACAATGAGCAGTTCTTC
cdr3_aa: CASSLPGTNYNEQFF

j_call: TRBJ1-6
clone_size: NA
v_call: TRBV6-2/TRBV6-3
d_call: NA
cdr3_nt: TGTGCCAGCAGTTCCCCGAGTTCACCCCTCCACTTT
cdr3_aa: CASSSPSSPLHF

j_call: TRBJ1-5
clone_size: NA
v_call: TRBV5-1
d_call: TRBD1
cdr3_nt: TGCGCCAGCAGCTGGACAGGGTCCGGCAATCAGCCCCAGCATTTT
cdr3_aa: CASSWTGSGNQPQHF

j_call: TRBJ1-1
clone_size: once
v_call: TRBV5-4
d_call: NA
cdr3_nt: TGTGCCAGCAGCCCACCGATGCGGGGGAAAGAGGACACTGAAGCTTTCTTT
cdr3_aa: CASSPPMRGKEDTEAFF

j_call: TRBJ2-3
clone_size: NA
v_call: TRBV2
d_call: TRBD2
cdr3_nt: TGTGCCAGCAGCGACTTTCCGGGACTAGCGGGAGCAGATACGCAGTATTTT
cdr3_aa: CASSDFPGLAGADTQYF

j_call: TRBJ1-4
clone_size: NA
v_call: TRBV5-1
d_call: NA
cdr3_nt: TGCGCCAGCAGCTTGGACAGTGGTAATGAAAAACTGTTTTTT
cdr3_aa: CASSLDSGNEKLFF

j_call: TRBJ1-2
clone_size: NA
v_call: TRBV3-1/TRBV3-2
d_call: NA
cdr3_nt: TGTGCCAGCAGGATACAGGGTGACTATGGCTACACCTTC
cdr3_aa: CASRIQGDYGYTF

j_call: TRBJ1-1
clone_size: NA
v_call: TRBV30
d_call: NA
cdr3_nt: TGTGCCTGGAGTGTAGGGCAGGGTCGTGAAGCTTTCTTT
cdr3_aa: CAWSVGQGREAFF

j_call: TRBJ1-1
clone_size: NA
v_call: TRBV28
d_call: NA
cdr3_nt: TGTGCCAGCACCCGCACGGGGGCCACTGAAGCTTTCTTT
cdr3_aa: CASTRTGATEAFF

j_call: TRBJ2-1
clone_size: NA
v_call: TRBV27
d_call: NA
cdr3_nt: TGTGCCAGCAGGGCCCTAGGCTCAACCCTCGGGCAGTTCTTC
cdr3_aa: CASRALGSTLGQFF

j_call: TRBJ2-5
clone_size: NA
v_call: TRBV5-1
d_call: NA
cdr3_nt: TGCGCCAGCAGCTCCGACACGGGAGAGGAGACCCAGTACTTC
cdr3_aa: CASSSDTGEETQYF

j_call: TRBJ2-2
clone_size: NA
v_call: TRBV5-1
d_call: TRBD2
cdr3_nt: TGCGCCAGCAAGCTTGAGTGGCGGGAGGTTGCCGGGGAGCTGTTTTTT
cdr3_aa: CASKLEWREVAGELFF

j_call: TRBJ2-7
clone_size: NA
v_call: TRBV6-6
d_call: TRBD2
cdr3_nt: TGTGCCAGCAGTTACCCCGGACTAGCGGGAGTCTTTGAGCAGTACTTC
cdr3_aa: CASSYPGLAGVFEQYF

j_call: TRBJ1-6
clone_size: once
v_call: TRBV30
d_call: TRBD1
cdr3_nt: TGTGCCTGGCGCCGGGACAGCGGAATTTCTCCAATACTTCCCCTCCACTTT
cdr3_aa: CAWRRDSGISPILPLHF

j_call: TRBJ1-4
clone_size: NA
v_call: TRBV9
d_call: NA
cdr3_nt: TGTGCCAGCAGCGCAGAGGGCCGGGCTAATGAAAAACTGTTTTTT
cdr3_aa: CASSAEGRANEKLFF

j_call: TRBJ1-1
clone_size: NA
v_call: TRBV7-9
d_call: NA
cdr3_nt: TGTGCCAGCAGCGGAACCTTTGAAGCTTTCTTT
cdr3_aa: CASSGTFEAFF

j_call: TRBJ2-1
clone_size: NA
v_call: TRBV3-1/TRBV3-2
d_call: TRBD2
cdr3_nt: TGTGCCAGCAGCCCCCGTAGCGGGAGGGCCTTAGTCAATGAGCAGTTCTTC
cdr3_aa: CASSPRSGRALVNEQFF

j_call: TRBJ2-7
clone_size: NA
v_call: TRBV28
d_call: TRBD1
cdr3_nt: TGTGCCAGCAGTTTAAACAGGGGCTCGCTCGAGCAGTACTTC
cdr3_aa: CASSLNRGSLEQYF

j_call: TRBJ2-1
clone_size: NA
v_call: TRBV6-5
d_call: NA
cdr3_nt: TGTGCCAGCAGTTATGAGGCAGCTTACAATGAGCAGTTCTTC
cdr3_aa: CASSYEAAYNEQFF

j_call: TRBJ1-1
clone_size: NA
v_call: TRBV7-2
d_call: TRBD1
cdr3_nt: TGTGCCAGCGGAGTCCATCAGGGGGGCAGTGGAGCTTTCTTT
cdr3_aa: CASGVHQGGSGAFF

j_call: TRBJ2-1
clone_size: once
v_call: TRBV20-1
d_call: TRBD2
cdr3_nt: TGCAGTGTTAGTCTAGCGGAGGCCCGCTCCTACAATGAGCAGTTCTTC
cdr3_aa: CSVSLAEARSYNEQFF

j_call: TRBJ2-2
clone_size: NA
v_call: TRBV6-5
d_call: NA
cdr3_nt: TGTGCCAGCAGCCGAGCAGGGGGGCCCGGGGAGCTGTTTTTT
cdr3_aa: CASSRAGGPGELFF

j_call: TRBJ2-2
clone_size: NA
v_call: TRBV4-3
d_call: TRBD1
cdr3_nt: TGCGCCAGCAGCCAAGCAGGGGGCCGCACCGGGGAGCTGTTTTTT
cdr3_aa: CASSQAGGRTGELFF

j_call: TRBJ2-7
clone_size: NA
v_call: TRBV5-1
d_call: NA
cdr3_nt: TGCGCCAGCTCAGGCGACGTCGGCGGCCAGTTTGGAACCTACGAGCAGTACTTC
cdr3_aa: CASSGDVGGQFGTYEQYF

j_call: TRBJ2-3
clone_size: NA
v_call: TRBV7-3
d_call: NA
cdr3_nt: TGTGCCAGCAGCTCCCCAGGGGGCACAGATACGCAGTATTTT
cdr3_aa: CASSSPGGTDTQYF

j_call: TRBJ2-7
clone_size: NA
v_call: TRBV27
d_call: NA
cdr3_nt: TGTGCCAGCAGTTTACGCCCAGGGGGGTTTGGGCCATCTTCCTACGAGCAGTACTTC
cdr3_aa: CASSLRPGGFGPSSYEQYF

j_call: TRBJ1-2
clone_size: NA
v_call: TRBV4-3
d_call: NA
cdr3_nt: TGCGCCAGCAGCCCGACCCCCATCAGGGGTAACTATGGCTACACCTTC
cdr3_aa: CASSPTPIRGNYGYTF

j_call: TRBJ2-4
clone_size: NA
v_call: TRBV9
d_call: NA
cdr3_nt: TGTGCCAGCAGCGTAGGAGGCGGACTAGCCAAAAACATTCAGTACTTC
cdr3_aa: CASSVGGGLAKNIQYF

j_call: TRBJ1-4
clone_size: NA
v_call: TRBV7-8
d_call: NA
cdr3_nt: TGTGCCAGCAATTCACAGCTTAATGAAAAACTGTTTTTT
cdr3_aa: CASNSQLNEKLFF

j_call: TRBJ2-7
clone_size: NA
v_call: TRBV4-3
d_call: TRBD2
cdr3_nt: TGCGCCAGCAGCCAGAGGGGACTAGCGGGACAGGAATACGAGCAGTACTTC
cdr3_aa: CASSQRGLAGQEYEQYF

j_call: TRBJ2-7
clone_size: once
v_call: TRBV3-1/TRBV3-2
d_call: NA
cdr3_nt: TGTGCCAGCAGCCAAGTTGTCAGGGGTTTCGAGCAGTACTTC
cdr3_aa: CASSQVVRGFEQYF

j_call: TRBJ1-4
clone_size: NA
v_call: TRBV5-6
d_call: TRBD1
cdr3_nt: TGTGCCAGCAGAACTTGGTGGACAGGAAGTGAAAAACTGTTTTTT
cdr3_aa: CASRTWWTGSEKLFF

j_call: TRBJ2-3
clone_size: NA
v_call: TRBV18
d_call: NA
cdr3_nt: TGTGCCAGCTCACCACCGGGAGGAAGCACAGATACGCAGTATTTT
cdr3_aa: CASSPPGGSTDTQYF

j_call: TRBJ2-1
clone_size: NA
v_call: TRBV3-1/TRBV3-2
d_call: TRBD2
cdr3_nt: TGTGCCAGCAGCCCCGGACTAGCGGCCAATGAGCAGTTCTTC
cdr3_aa: CASSPGLAANEQFF

j_call: TRBJ1-1
clone_size: NA
v_call: TRBV5-1
d_call: TRBD1
cdr3_nt: TGCGCCAGCAGCATGGACAGGGTTAACACTGAAGCTTTCTTT
cdr3_aa: CASSMDRVNTEAFF

j_call: TRBJ1-1
clone_size: NA
v_call: TRBV5-4
d_call: NA
cdr3_nt: TGTGCCAGCAGCACGGGAGGGGGGGACACTGAAGCTTTCTTT
cdr3_aa: CASSTGGGDTEAFF

j_call: TRBJ1-2
clone_size: NA
v_call: TRBV28
d_call: NA
cdr3_nt: TGTGCCAGCAGTTTAAACGGGGGGGTCTATGGCTACACCTTC
cdr3_aa: CASSLNGGVYGYTF

j_call: TRBJ1-1
clone_size: few
v_call: TRBV12-3/TRBV12-4
d_call: NA
cdr3_nt: TGTGCCAGCAGATCACAGACAGGAAATGAAGCTTTCTTT
cdr3_aa: CASRSQTGNEAFF

j_call: TRBJ1-1
clone_size: NA
v_call: TRBV4-3
d_call: TRBD1
cdr3_nt: TGCGCCAGCAGCCAAGACGTTCGGACAGGTTTGGGGACTGAAGCTTTCTTT
cdr3_aa: CASSQDVRTGLGTEAFF

j_call: TRBJ1-1
clone_size: once
v_call: TRBV10-3
d_call: NA
cdr3_nt: TGTGCCATCAGCGGATCGAAGGATTTTGGTGAAGCTTTCTTT
cdr3_aa: CAISGSKDFGEAFF

j_call: TRBJ1-6
clone_size: NA
v_call: TRBV18
d_call: NA
cdr3_nt: TGTGCCAGCACGCGACGACAAGATTATAATTCACCCCTCCACTTT
cdr3_aa: CASTRRQDYNSPLHF

j_call: TRBJ2-5
clone_size: NA
v_call: TRBV24-1
d_call: NA
cdr3_nt: TGTGCCACCAGCGCTGGACAGTCCGGGGAGACCCAGTACTTC
cdr3_aa: CATSAGQSGETQYF

j_call: TRBJ1-5
clone_size: NA
v_call: TRBV28
d_call: NA
cdr3_nt: TGTGCCAGCAGTTTATCCCACCAGCCCCAGCATTTT
cdr3_aa: CASSLSHQPQHF

j_call: TRBJ2-7
clone_size: once
v_call: TRBV4-1
d_call: TRBD2
cdr3_nt: TGCGCCAGCAGCCATCTTTCTAGCGGCGAGCAGTACTTC
cdr3_aa: CASSHLSSGEQYF

j_call: TRBJ2-2
clone_size: NA
v_call: TRBV3-1/TRBV3-2
d_call: TRBD2
cdr3_nt: TGTGCCAGCAGCCAGCTAGCGGGAGTGAGAACCGGGGAGCTGTTTTTT
cdr3_aa: CASSQLAGVRTGELFF